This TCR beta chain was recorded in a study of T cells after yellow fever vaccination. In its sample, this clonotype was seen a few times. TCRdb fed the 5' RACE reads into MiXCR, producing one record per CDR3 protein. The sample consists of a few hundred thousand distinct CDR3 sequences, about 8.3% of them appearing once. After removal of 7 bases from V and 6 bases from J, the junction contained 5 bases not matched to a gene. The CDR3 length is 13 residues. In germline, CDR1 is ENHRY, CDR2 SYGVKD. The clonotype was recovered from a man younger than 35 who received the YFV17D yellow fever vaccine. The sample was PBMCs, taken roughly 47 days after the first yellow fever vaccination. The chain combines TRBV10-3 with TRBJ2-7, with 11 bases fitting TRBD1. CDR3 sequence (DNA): TGTGCCATCACTGGACAGGGGGCGGGCGAGCAGTACTTC. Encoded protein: CAITGQGAGEQYF.